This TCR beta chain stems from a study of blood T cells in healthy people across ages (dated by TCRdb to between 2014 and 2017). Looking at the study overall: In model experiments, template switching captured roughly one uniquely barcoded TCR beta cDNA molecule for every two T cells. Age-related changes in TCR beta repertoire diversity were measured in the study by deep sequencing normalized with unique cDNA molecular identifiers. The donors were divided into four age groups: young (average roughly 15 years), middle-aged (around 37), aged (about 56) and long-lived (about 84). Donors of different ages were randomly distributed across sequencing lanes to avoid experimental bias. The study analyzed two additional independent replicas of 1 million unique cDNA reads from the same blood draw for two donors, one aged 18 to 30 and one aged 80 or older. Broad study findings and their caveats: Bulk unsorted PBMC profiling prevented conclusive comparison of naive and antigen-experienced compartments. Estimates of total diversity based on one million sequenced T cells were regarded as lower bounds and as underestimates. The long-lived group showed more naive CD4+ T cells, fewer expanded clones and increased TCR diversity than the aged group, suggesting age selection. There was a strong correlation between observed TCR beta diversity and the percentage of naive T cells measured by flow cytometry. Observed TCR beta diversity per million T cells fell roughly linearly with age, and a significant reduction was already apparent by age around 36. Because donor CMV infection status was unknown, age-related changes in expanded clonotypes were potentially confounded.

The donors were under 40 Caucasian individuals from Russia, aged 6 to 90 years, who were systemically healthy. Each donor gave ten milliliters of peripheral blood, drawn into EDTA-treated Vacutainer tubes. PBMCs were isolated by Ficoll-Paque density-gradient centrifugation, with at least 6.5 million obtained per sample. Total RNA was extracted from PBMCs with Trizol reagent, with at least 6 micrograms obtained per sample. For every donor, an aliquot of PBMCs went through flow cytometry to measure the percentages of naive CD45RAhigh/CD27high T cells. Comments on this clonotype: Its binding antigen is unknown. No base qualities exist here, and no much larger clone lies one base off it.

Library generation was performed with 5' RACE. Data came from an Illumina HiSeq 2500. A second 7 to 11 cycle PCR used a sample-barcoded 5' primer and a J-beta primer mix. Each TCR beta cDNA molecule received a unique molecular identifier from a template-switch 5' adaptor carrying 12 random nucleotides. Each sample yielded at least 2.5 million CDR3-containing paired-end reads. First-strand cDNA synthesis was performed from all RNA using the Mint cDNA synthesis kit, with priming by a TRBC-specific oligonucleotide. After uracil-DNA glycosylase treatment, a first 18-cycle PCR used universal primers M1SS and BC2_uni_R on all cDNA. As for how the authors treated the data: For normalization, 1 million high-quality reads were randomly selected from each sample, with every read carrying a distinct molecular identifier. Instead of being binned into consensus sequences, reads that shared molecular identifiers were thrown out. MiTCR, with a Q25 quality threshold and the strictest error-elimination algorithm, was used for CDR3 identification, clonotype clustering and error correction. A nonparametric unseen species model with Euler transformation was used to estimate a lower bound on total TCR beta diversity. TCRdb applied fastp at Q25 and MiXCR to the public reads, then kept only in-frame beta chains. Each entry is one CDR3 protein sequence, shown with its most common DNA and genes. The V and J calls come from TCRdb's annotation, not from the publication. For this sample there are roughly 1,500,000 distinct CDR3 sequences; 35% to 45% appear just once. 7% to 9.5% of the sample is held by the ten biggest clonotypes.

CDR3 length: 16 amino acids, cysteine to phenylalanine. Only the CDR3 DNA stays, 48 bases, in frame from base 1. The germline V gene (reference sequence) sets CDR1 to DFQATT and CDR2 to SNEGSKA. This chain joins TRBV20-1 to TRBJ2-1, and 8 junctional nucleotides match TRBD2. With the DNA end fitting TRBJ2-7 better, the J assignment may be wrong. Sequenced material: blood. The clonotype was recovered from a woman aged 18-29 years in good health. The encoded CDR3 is CSARAPGRGVNNEQYF. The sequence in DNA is TGCAGTGCTAGAGCCCCTGGGCGGGGGGTCAACAATGAGCAGTACTTC.